Here is one TCR beta chain with its context. Its antigen remains unknown. Pooled samples include second doses given at about 4 or 12 weeks. The length of the CDR3 is 15 residues. V lost 6 bases to trimming and J lost 6 bases; unmatched junction nucleotides: 12. The germline CDR1 and CDR2 sequences are MNHNY and SVGAGI (reference sequence). This specimen comes from a study of T cell responses to AZD1222 COVID-19 vaccine. Whole-study findings and limits: Baseline seropositivity characterized only 5 to 7 AZD1222 recipients. An increase in Spike-specific TCR breadth and depth was observed after two AZD1222 doses. After the peak T cell response, and only then, were repertoires sampled.

Some clones are missing from TCRdb's copy, which holds only in-frame ones; the method was immunoSEQ multiplex PCR. The data contain some 140,000 clones, 88% of them seen just once; the ten biggest clones take up over 5%. V and J are TRBV6-6 and TRBJ2-7, with TRBD1 matching 9 bases. This TCR derives from an adult who received the AZD1222 COVID-19 vaccine. The sequences come from peripheral blood, collected 28 days after the second AZD1222 dose. This CDR3 is CASSVTGQGGGEQYF. Here the CDR3 DNA reads TGTGCCAGCAGCGTCACGGGACAGGGAGGCGGCGAGCAGTACTTC.